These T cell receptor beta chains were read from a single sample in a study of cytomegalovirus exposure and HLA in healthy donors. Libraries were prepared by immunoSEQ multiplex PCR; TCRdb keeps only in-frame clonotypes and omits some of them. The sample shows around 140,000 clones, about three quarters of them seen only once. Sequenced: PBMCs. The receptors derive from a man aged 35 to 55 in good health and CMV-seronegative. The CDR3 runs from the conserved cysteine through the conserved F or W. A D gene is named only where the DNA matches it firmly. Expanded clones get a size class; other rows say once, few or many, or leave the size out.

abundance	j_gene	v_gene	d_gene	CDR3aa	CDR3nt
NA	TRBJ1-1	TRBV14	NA	CASSEQGTEAFF	TGTGCCAGCAGCGAACAGGGCACTGAAGCTTTCTTT
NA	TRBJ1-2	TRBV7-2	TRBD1	CASSLVGQGNYGYTF	TGTGCCAGCAGCTTAGTCGGACAGGGGAACTATGGCTACACCTTC
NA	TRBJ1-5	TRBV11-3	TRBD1	CASSIGVYRGQSAPAF	TGTGCCAGCAGCATCGGAGTATACAGGGGCCAATCAGCCCCAGCATTT
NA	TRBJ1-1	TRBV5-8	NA	CASSLYRMNTEAFF	TGTGCCAGCAGCTTGTATCGTATGAACACTGAAGCTTTCTTT
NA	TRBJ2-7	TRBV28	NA	CASKSQTSGPYEQYF	TGTGCCAGCAAGTCGCAAACGAGCGGACCCTACGAGCAGTACTTC
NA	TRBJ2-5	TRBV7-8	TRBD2	CASSLGLAETDYRETQYF	TGTGCCAGCAGCTTGGGTCTAGCGGAGACGGATTACCGGGAGACCCAGTACTTC
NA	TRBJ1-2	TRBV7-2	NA	CASSLEGLYGYTF	TGTGCCAGCAGCTTGGAGGGGCTCTATGGCTACACCTTC
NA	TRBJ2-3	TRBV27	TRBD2	CASSFFLAGGPSTDTQYF	TGTGCCAGCAGTTTTTTCCTAGCGGGAGGACCTAGCACAGATACGCAGTATTTT
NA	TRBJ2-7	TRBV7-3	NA	CASSLVGGASYEQYF	TGTGCCAGCAGCTTAGTGGGGGGGGCCTCCTACGAGCAGTACTTC
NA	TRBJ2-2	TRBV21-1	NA	CASSKGEKDRRNTGELFF	TGTGCCAGCAGCAAAGGGGAGAAGGACAGGAGGAACACCGGGGAGCTGTTTTTT
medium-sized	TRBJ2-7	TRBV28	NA	CASSDIPPAYEQYF	TGTGCCAGCAGTGACATCCCTCCGGCCTACGAGCAGTACTTC
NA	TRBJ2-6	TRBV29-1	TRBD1	CSVAQGAGANVLTF	TGCAGCGTGGCGCAGGGGGCTGGGGCCAACGTCCTGACTTTC
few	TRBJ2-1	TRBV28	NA	CATQARGPLYNEQFF	TGTGCCACCCAAGCCAGGGGACCCTTATACAATGAGCAGTTCTTC
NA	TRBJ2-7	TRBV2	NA	CASSEAPGVWSYEQYF	TGTGCCAGCAGTGAAGCGCCGGGGGTCTGGTCCTACGAGCAGTACTTC
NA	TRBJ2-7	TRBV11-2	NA	CASSRVVGEQYF	TGTGCCAGCAGCAGAGTCGTGGGCGAGCAGTACTTC
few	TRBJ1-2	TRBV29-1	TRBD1	CSVDDRVGGYTF	TGCAGCGTTGACGACAGGGTGGGTGGCTACACCTTC
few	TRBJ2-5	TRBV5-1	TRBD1	CASSAQGVREETQYF	TGCGCCAGCAGCGCCCAGGGGGTTCGGGAAGAGACCCAGTACTTC
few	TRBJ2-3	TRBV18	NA	CASSPTRSDTQYF	TGTGCCAGCTCACCGACTCGGTCAGATACGCAGTATTTT
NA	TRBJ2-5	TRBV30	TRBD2	CAWSGVGGSDQETQYF	TGTGCCTGGAGTGGGGTAGGCGGGAGCGACCAAGAGACCCAGTACTTC
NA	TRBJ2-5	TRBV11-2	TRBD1	CASSQIRGLRETQYF	TGTGCCAGCAGCCAAATCAGGGGGCTAAGGGAGACCCAGTACTTC
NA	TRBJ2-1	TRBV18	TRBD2	CASSPEAGGHEQFF	TGTGCCAGCTCACCCGAGGCGGGGGGCCATGAGCAGTTCTTC
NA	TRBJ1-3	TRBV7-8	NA	CASSSRVYGNTIYF	TGTGCCAGCAGCTCGAGGGTGTACGGAAACACCATATATTTT
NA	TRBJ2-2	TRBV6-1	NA	CASSEVQGDTGELFF	TGTGCCAGCAGTGAGGTTCAGGGTGACACCGGGGAGCTGTTTTTT
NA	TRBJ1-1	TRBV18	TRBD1	CASSPPLGQGASNTEAFF	TGTGCCAGCTCACCTCCGTTGGGACAGGGGGCTTCGAACACTGAAGCTTTCTTT
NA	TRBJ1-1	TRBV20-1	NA	CSAERSTEAFF	TGCAGTGCTGAGCGGAGCACTGAAGCTTTCTTT
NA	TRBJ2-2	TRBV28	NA	CASSHRLGKDTGELFF	TGTGCCAGCTCCCACAGGCTGGGAAAGGACACCGGGGAGCTGTTTTTT
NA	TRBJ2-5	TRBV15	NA	CATSIGDLGGETQYF	TGTGCCACCAGCATTGGGGACCTTGGGGGGGAGACCCAGTACTTC
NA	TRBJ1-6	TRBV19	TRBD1	CASSMGQGGSPLHF	TGTGCCAGTAGTATGGGACAGGGGGGTTCACCCCTCCACTTT
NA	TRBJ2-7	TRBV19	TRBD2	CASSFASGASYEQYF	TGTGCCAGTAGTTTTGCTAGCGGGGCCTCCTACGAGCAGTACTTC
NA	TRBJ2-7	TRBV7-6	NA	CASSLGGGLHYEQYF	TGTGCCAGCAGCTTAGGGGGGGGCCTCCACTACGAGCAGTACTTC
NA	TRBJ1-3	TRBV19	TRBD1	CASSNPDRVPSSGNTIYF	TGTGCCAGTAGTAACCCGGACAGGGTTCCTTCCTCTGGAAACACCATATATTTT
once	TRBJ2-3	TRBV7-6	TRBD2	CASSPYTSGGTDTQYF	TGTGCCAGCAGCCCCTATACTAGCGGGGGGACAGATACGCAGTATTTT
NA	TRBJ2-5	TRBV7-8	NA	CASTRKETQYF	TGTGCCAGCACCAGGAAAGAGACCCAGTACTTC
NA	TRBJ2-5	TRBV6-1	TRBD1	CASRGQYQETQYF	TGTGCCAGCAGGGGACAGTACCAAGAGACCCAGTACTTC